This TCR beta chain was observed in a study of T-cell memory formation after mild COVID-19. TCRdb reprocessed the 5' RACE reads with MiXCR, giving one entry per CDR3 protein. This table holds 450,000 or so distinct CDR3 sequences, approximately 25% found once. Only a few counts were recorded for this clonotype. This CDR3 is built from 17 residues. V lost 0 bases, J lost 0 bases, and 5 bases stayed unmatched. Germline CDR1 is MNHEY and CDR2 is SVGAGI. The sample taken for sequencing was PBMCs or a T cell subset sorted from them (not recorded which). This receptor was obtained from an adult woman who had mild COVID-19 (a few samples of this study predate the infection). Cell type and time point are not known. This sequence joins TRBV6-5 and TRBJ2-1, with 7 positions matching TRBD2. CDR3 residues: CASSYSYGGSSYNEQFF. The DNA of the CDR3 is TGTGCCAGCAGTTACTCTTATGGCGGGAGCTCCTACAATGAGCAGTTCTTC.